This T cell receptor beta chain was identified in a study of T cell responses to AZD1222 COVID-19 vaccine. The method was immunoSEQ multiplex PCR; TCRdb's version includes in-frame clones alone and lacks a portion of them. The data hold 120,000 to 150,000 clones, with approximately 90% observed a single time. V was shortened by 2 bases and J by 6 bases, with 14 bases between the two germline ends. This CDR3 comprises 16 residues. The germline V gene encodes CDR1 SGHTA and CDR2 FQGNSA. Sample: peripheral blood, taken on day 0 of AZD1222 vaccination. The sequence was collected from an adult in good health. This rearrangement joins TRBV7-2 to TRBJ1-6, with D possibly matching TRBD1 (5 bases). This chain's CDR3 is CASSLHGTLSNSPLHF. CDR3 nucleotides: TGTGCCAGCAGCTTACACGGGACTCTATCTAATTCACCCCTCCACTTT.